Listed here are 28 T cell receptor beta chains from one sample, sequenced in a study of blood T cell repertoires in COVID-19. Libraries were prepared by immunoSEQ multiplex PCR; TCRdb keeps only in-frame clonotypes and omits some of them. Of roughly 200,000 clones listed, roughly 83% are singletons. The sequenced material came from peripheral blood. The receptors shown here come from a human donor in a cohort sampled during active COVID-19.

This clone has only one observation. Relative to the germline gene, one junction end is altered; a read error may explain this. The rearrangement uses TRBV2 and TRBJ1-2; 8 nucleotides match TRBD1. The germline CDR1 and CDR2 sequences are SNHLY and FYNNEI. CDR3 size: 15 residues. The CDR3 DNA reads TGTGCCAGCAGTGAAGGGGACAGGACTAATTATGGCTACACCTTC. Translated, it gives CASSEGDRTNYGYTF.

The chain recombines TRBV11-2 with TRBJ2-7; 10 bases map to TRBD2. This CDR3 contains 15 residues. The germline gives CDR1 SGHAT, CDR2 FQNNGV. V shed 4 bases and J 2 bases; nucleotides not matched to a gene: 5. The CDR3 nucleotides are TGTGCCAGCAGCTCCCCCCTAGCGGGAGCCTACGAGCAGTACTTC. It specifies CASSSPLAGAYEQYF.

The chain has TRBV19 and TRBJ1-3; a possible D gene is TRBD1 (5 bases). CDR1 and CDR2 (germline): LNHDA, SQIVND (reference sequence). Trimming pared 3 bases from V and 4 bases from J, leaving 10 bases between. The CDR3 consists of 14 residues. CDR3 coding DNA: TGTGCCAGTAGTATTGGGACTCCCGGAAACACCATATATTTT. Translated: CASSIGTPGNTIYF.

The chain uses TRBV7-2 and TRBJ1-2; TRBD1 matches 8 bases. With 4 bases clipped from V and 7 bases from J, the junction kept 5 bases outside the gene matches. Germline V gene data show CDR1 as SGHTA and CDR2 as FQGNSA. The CDR3 covers 13 residues. Here the CDR3 DNA reads TGTGCCAGCAGCTCGGACAGGGATAGTGGCTACACCTTC. Its protein product is CASSSDRDSGYTF. Based on the CDR3 plus reference TRBV7-2 and TRBJ1-2, the full variable domain is GAGVSQSPSNKVTEKGKDVELRCDPISGHTALYWYRQSLGQGLEFLIYFQGNSAPDKSGLPSDRFSAERTGGSVSTLTIQRTQQEDSAVYLCASSSDRDSGYTFGSGTRLTVV.

V is TRBV6-2 or TRBV6-3 and J is TRBJ2-3, with TRBD2 identical over 9 bases. The CDR3 totals 15 residues. Losses at the gene ends were 2 bases for V and 3 bases for J; bases not matched to a gene: 3. In germline, CDR1 is MNHEY, CDR2 SVGEGT. CDR3 protein: CASSYGGGVTDTQYF. The CDR3 bases are TGTGCCAGCAGTTACGGCGGGGGGGTGACAGATACGCAGTATTTT.

This rearrangement joins TRBV13 to TRBJ1-5; tentatively, D is TRBD1 (6 bases). The ends were cut back, 1 base at V and 7 bases at J, with 14 bases in the middle. This CDR3 has 15 amino acids. Germline CDR1 reads PRHDT; CDR2 reads FYEKMQ (reference sequence). CDR3 DNA: TGTGCCAGCAGCTTAGCAAAGGGGGTAGAGCAGCCCCAGCATTTT. This encodes CASSLAKGVEQPQHF.

The chain combines TRBV24-1 with TRBJ2-1; D possibly corresponds to TRBD2 (6 bases). This CDR3 has 16 residues. Looked up from germline, CDR1 is KGHDR and CDR2 is SFDVKD. The V gene lost 9 bases and the J gene lost 11 bases, with 28 bases spanning the gap. For the CDR3, the DNA is TGTGCCACCCAAGAATTAGCGGCCAATTCGGGGGTGAAGCAGTTCTTC. Amino acid sequence: CATQELAANSGVKQFF.

This chain uses TRBV28 with TRBJ1-1, with 8 nucleotides matching TRBD1. This CDR3 region has 14 residues. Germline CDR1 reads MDHEN; CDR2 reads SYDVKM. The ends lost 6 bases at V and 4 bases at J; junction bases unmatched: 7. This CDR3 is CASRNDRGGTEAFF. CDR3 DNA sequence: TGTGCCAGCAGGAACGACAGGGGAGGCACTGAAGCTTTCTTT.

The genes are TRBV27 and TRBJ2-6; possible D gene TRBD1, 6 bases. The V end lost 3 bases, the J end lost 4 bases, and 13 bases lay between the germline ends. Germline V gives CDR1 MNHEY, CDR2 SMNVEV (reference sequence). There are 16 residues in the CDR3. The CDR3 DNA reads as TGTGCCAGCAGTTTTAGACCAGGGGCCGGGGCCAACGTCCTGACTTTC. Amino acids: CASSFRPGAGANVLTF.

The rearrangement uses TRBV6-5 and TRBJ2-1, with 9 bases matching TRBD2. Germline V gene sequence: CDR1 MNHEY, CDR2 SVGAGI. CDR3 length: 13 residues. The J segment lost 6 bases and the V segment lost 8 bases, leaving 5 bases of the junction unmatched. CDR3 nucleotides: TGTGCCAGCGGGACTAGCTCGTTCAATGAGCAGTTCTTC. Its translation: CASGTSSFNEQFF.

The chain joins TRBV10-1 to TRBJ2-5; TRBD1 is a possible D gene (5 bases). V lost 2 bases and J lost 4, with 8 bases in between. The CDR3 extends over 13 amino acids. Germline CDR1 reads WNHNN; CDR2 reads SYGVQD (reference sequence). CDR3: CASSEDSLETQYF. For the CDR3, the DNA is TGCGCCAGCAGTGAGGACAGTCTAGAGACCCAGTACTTC.

The chain links TRBV9 to TRBJ2-7; D may be TRBD2 (5 bases). V lost 0 bases and J lost 3, with 10 bases in between. Germline CDR1 SGDLS, CDR2 YYNGEE. The CDR3 loop spans 14 amino acids. CDR3 in DNA: TGTGCCAGCAGCGTAGTTCCGGGAAACTACGAGCAGTACTTC. Its protein product is CASSVVPGNYEQYF. Looking up the rest from reference TRBV9 and TRBJ2-7 gives the full variable domain: DSGVTQTPKHLITATGQRVTLRCSPRSGDLSVYWYQQSLDQGLQFLIQYYNGEERAKGNILERFSAQQFPDLHSELNLSSLELGDSALYFCASSVVPGNYEQYFGPGTRLTVT.

The genes are TRBV28 and TRBJ2-7, with D perhaps matching TRBD1 (6 bases). The V and J ends lost 6 bases and 6 bases respectively, with 12 bases between them. Germline CDR1 is MDHEN and CDR2 is SYDVKM. The CDR3 runs to 12 residues. The CDR3 sequence: CASSNRVSEQYF. For the CDR3, the DNA is TGTGCCAGCAGCAACAGGGTTAGCGAGCAGTACTTC.

The chain has TRBV27 and TRBJ2-7; a weak D match, TRBD1 (5 bases). V was pared by 0 bases and J by 7 bases, with 7 bases between. Germline assignment: CDR1 MNHEY and CDR2 SMNVEV (reference sequence). There are 12 residues in the CDR3. The CDR3 is CASSLSKGEQYF. CDR3 DNA: TGTGCCAGCAGTTTATCGAAGGGGGAGCAGTACTTC.

V gene TRBV4-2 combines with J gene TRBJ1-6; 9 bases match TRBD1. The CDR3 length is 17 residues. Trimming removed 3 bases from V and 6 bases from J; junction bases left unmatched: 9. From germline, CDR1 is LGHNA and CDR2 YNFKEQ. The CDR3 protein is CASSHYGPGQGNSPLHF. The CDR3 nucleotides read TGTGCCAGCAGCCATTATGGGCCGGGACAGGGTAATTCACCCCTCCACTTT.

The V and J genes are TRBV11-1 and TRBJ2-3; TRBD2 might be the D (7 bases). Germline CDR1 reads SGHAT; CDR2 reads FQDESV (reference sequence). The CDR3 runs 14 residues. Trimming left V 8 bases short and J 1 base short, with 13 bases between. DNA for the CDR3: TGTGCCAGCGGCCGGGGGGCACGCACAGATACGCAGTATTTT. This sequence encodes CASGRGARTDTQYF.

This chain uses TRBV29-1 with TRBJ2-7; 8 bases match TRBD1. Germline V gene data show CDR1 as SQVTM and CDR2 as ANQGSEA. Trimming cost V 4 bases and J 6 bases; bases outside gene matches: 5. The CDR3 runs to 12 residues. The CDR3 DNA reads TGCAGCGTTGGGGCAGGGGGCGGCGAGCAGTACTTC. Translation gives CSVGAGGGEQYF.

The chain employs TRBV7-2 and TRBJ2-7, with 12 positions matching TRBD2. The V segment lost 5 bases and the J segment 0 bases; nucleotides outside the gene matches: 5. The germline gives CDR1 SGHTA, CDR2 FQGNSA. The CDR3 has 16 residues. The CDR3 DNA follows: TGTGCCAGCAGCCCGGGACTAGCGGGTTACTCCTACGAGCAGTACTTC. Translating it yields CASSPGLAGYSYEQYF.

The J gene is TRBJ2-5, the V gene TRBV10-2; no clear D. CDR3 length: 12 residues. Looked up from germline, CDR1 is WSHSY and CDR2 is SAAADI. V lost 3 bases and J lost 3, with 5 bases in between. CDR3 loop: CASSEVEETQYF. CDR3 DNA sequence: TGCGCCAGCAGTGAAGTAGAAGAGACCCAGTACTTC.

The chain combines TRBV3-1 (or the pseudogene TRBV3-2) with TRBJ2-5; 14 bases map to TRBD2. Germline trimming cut 8 bases from V and 1 base from J; bases unmatched to any gene: 6. Germline CDR1 reads LGHDT; CDR2 reads YNNKEL (reference sequence). This CDR3 region has 16 residues. CDR3 residues: CASGHGLAGGQETQYF. DNA of the CDR3: TGTGCCAGCGGACATGGACTAGCGGGGGGCCAAGAGACCCAGTACTTC.

The chain has TRBV6-2 or TRBV6-3 and TRBJ2-7; D unresolved. The ends were cut back, 5 bases at V and 5 bases at J, with 10 bases in the middle. This CDR3 is built from 12 residues. Germline V gives CDR1 MNHEY, CDR2 SVGEGT. CDR3 in DNA: TGTGCCAGCAGTCCGCGTGAGAACGAGCAGTACTTC. Translation: CASSPRENEQYF.

The CDR3 reads CASSLTGANYGYTF. CDR3 DNA sequence: TGTGCCAGCAGTTTAACAGGGGCTAACTATGGCTACACCTTC. This chain joins TRBV6-6 and TRBJ1-2, with 7 nucleotides matching TRBD1. Trimming removed 4 bases from V and 0 bases from J; junction bases left unmatched: 2. Looked up from germline, CDR1 is MNHNY and CDR2 is SVGAGI (reference sequence). CDR3 length: 14 residues.

The chain carries TRBV5-1 and TRBJ1-2; 7 nucleotides align to TRBD1. This CDR3 contains 13 residues. Per germline, CDR1 SGHRS and CDR2 YFSETQ. Trimming removed 2 bases from V and 6 bases from J; junction bases left unmatched: 4. In DNA, the CDR3 is TGCGCCAGCAGCTTCGGACAGGAGAATGGCTACACCTTC. This gives the protein CASSFGQENGYTF.

The chain links TRBV7-3 to TRBJ1-2; D is unresolved. V shed 10 bases and J shed 0 bases, with 18 bases lying between them. The germline CDR1 and CDR2 sequences are SGHTA and FQGTGA. The CDR3 consists of 15 residues. The CDR3 protein is CANEKRELTNYGYTF. The CDR3 nucleotides read TGTGCCAACGAAAAGAGGGAACTAACTAACTATGGCTACACCTTC.

The rearrangement joins TRBV7-2 to TRBJ1-4; maybe TRBD1 (6 bases). From germline, CDR1 is SGHTA and CDR2 FQGNSA. The CDR3 totals 15 residues. V shed 5 bases and J shed 2 bases, with 12 bases lying between them. CDR3 DNA: TGTGCCAGCAGCCCAACAGGGTTGACTAATGAAAAACTGTTTTTT. This encodes CASSPTGLTNEKLFF.

The J gene is TRBJ1-6, the V gene TRBV7-2; D is uncertain. CDR1 is SGHTA, CDR2 FQGNSA, per germline. The CDR3 is made up of 16 amino acids. Trimming left V 1 base short and J 7 bases short, with 14 bases between. The CDR3 coding sequence is TGTGCCAGCAGCTTAGATAGTGGGCAGCCAAATTCACCCCTCCACTTT. It encodes CASSLDSGQPNSPLHF.

This chain's CDR3 is CASSFGLAGNEQYF. Here the CDR3 DNA reads TGTGCCAGCAGTTTCGGACTAGCGGGAAACGAGCAGTACTTC. This chain links TRBV27 with TRBJ2-7; TRBD2 aligns across 12 bases. With V trimmed by 3 bases and J by 5 bases, 2 bases remained unmatched. Looked up from germline, CDR1 is MNHEY and CDR2 is SMNVEV (reference sequence). The CDR3 has 14 amino acids.

This sequence joins TRBV4-3 and TRBJ2-7; tentatively, D is TRBD2 (7 bases). Between the trimmed V and J ends, which lost 3 bases and 2 bases, there was a span of 20 bases. The CDR3 contains 17 residues. Germline CDR1 LGHNA, CDR2 YSLEER. The chain's CDR3 is CASSHYSGRGITYEQYF. CDR3 coding DNA: TGCGCCAGCAGCCACTACTCTGGGAGGGGGATAACCTACGAGCAGTACTTC.